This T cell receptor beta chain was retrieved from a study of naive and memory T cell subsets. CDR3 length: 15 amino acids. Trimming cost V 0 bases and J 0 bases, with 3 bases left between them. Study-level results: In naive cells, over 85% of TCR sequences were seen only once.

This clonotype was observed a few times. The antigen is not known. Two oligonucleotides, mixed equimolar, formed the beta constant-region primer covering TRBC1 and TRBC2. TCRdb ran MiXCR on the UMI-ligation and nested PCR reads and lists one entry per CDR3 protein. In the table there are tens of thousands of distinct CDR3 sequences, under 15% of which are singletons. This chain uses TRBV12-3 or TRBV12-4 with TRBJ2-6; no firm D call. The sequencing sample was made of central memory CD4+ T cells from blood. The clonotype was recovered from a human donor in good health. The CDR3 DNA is TGTGCCAGCAGTTTAGCCCTCTCTGGGGCCAACGTCCTGACTTTC. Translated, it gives CASSLALSGANVLTF.